The 8 T cell receptor beta chains below were found in one sample sequenced in a study of chemoradiotherapy in HPV16-positive cancers. Generated by immunoSEQ multiplex PCR, the TCRdb table keeps only in-frame clones and is missing some. This sample has about 32,000 clones, with 88% found just once. The sample consisted of blood, taken from a patient who underwent chemoradiotherapy. These receptors all stem from a human donor with HPV-associated anogenital cancer.

In nucleotides, the CDR3 is TGTGCCAGCAGCTCGGACAGGGACACTGAAGCTTTCTTT. This encodes CASSSDRDTEAFF. This chain links TRBV7-6 with TRBJ1-1, with 8 bases that match TRBD1. The CDR3 sequence is 13 residues long. Germline V gene lookup returns CDR1 SGHVS and CDR2 FNYEAQ. Unmatched junction bases numbered 1, after V lost 4 bases and J lost 3 bases.

The V call is TRBV10-3, the J call TRBJ2-3; 11 positions agree with TRBD2. V shed 4 bases, J shed 5 bases, and the junction held 5 bases outside the gene matches. There are 15 residues in the CDR3. In germline, CDR1 is ENHRY, CDR2 SYGVKD. In DNA, the CDR3 is TGTGCCATCAGTGCATTAGCGGGAGGGTTAGATACGCAGTATTTT. Encoded protein: CAISALAGGLDTQYF.

The V and J genes are TRBV18 and TRBJ2-5, with D perhaps matching TRBD1 (5 bases). This CDR3 spans 13 amino acids. Trimming pared 5 bases from V and 4 bases from J, leaving 11 bases between. The germline CDR1 and CDR2 sequences are KGHSH and LQKENI. CDR3 nucleotide sequence: TGTGCCAGCTCATACGCTCAGGGAGAGACCCAGTACTTC. It translates to CASSYAQGETQYF.

This rearrangement joins TRBV7-2 to TRBJ1-2, with D perhaps matching TRBD1 (5 bases). Germline V CDR1 and CDR2: SGHTA, FQGNSA. This CDR3 is built from 16 residues. V was trimmed by 2 bases and J by 6 bases, leaving 19 bases between them. The CDR3 loop is CASSLLSRGWSNGYTF. CDR3 nucleotides: TGTGCCAGCAGCTTACTTTCAAGGGGCTGGTCGAATGGCTACACCTTC.

The chain uses TRBV19 and TRBJ1-2; 7 positions match TRBD1. Germline CDR1 is LNHDA and CDR2 is SQIVND (reference sequence). This CDR3 has 13 amino acids. J was trimmed by 2 bases and V by 7 bases; bases with no gene match: 4. For the CDR3, the DNA is TGTGCCAGTAACCCGACAGGGAACTATGGCTACACCTTC. This sequence encodes CASNPTGNYGYTF. The variable domain in full, with the rest retrieved from reference TRBV19 and TRBJ1-2, is DGGITQSPKYLFRKEGQNVTLSCEQNLNHDAMYWYRQDPGQGLRLIYYSQIVNDFQKGDIAEGYSVSREKKESFPLTVTSAQKNPTAFYLCASNPTGNYGYTFGSGTRLTVV.

The chain is built from TRBV30 and TRBJ2-5; 15 nucleotides agree with TRBD2. V trimming: 3 bases; J trimming: 2 bases; junction bases outside the gene matches: 10. The CDR3 covers 18 residues. Germline V lookup: CDR1 GTSNPN, CDR2 SVGIG (reference sequence). CDR3 in amino acids: CAWRAGLAGGGGQETQYF. CDR3 DNA: TGTGCCTGGAGGGCCGGACTAGCGGGGGGGGGAGGGCAAGAGACCCAGTACTTC.

This rearrangement joins TRBV30 to TRBJ2-1, with 11 bases matching TRBD2. CDR3 size: 15 residues. Trimming took 2 bases from V and 10 from J; bases not matched to a gene: 10. CDR1 and CDR2 (germline): GTSNPN, SVGIG (reference sequence). Here the CDR3 reads CAWSPGSGGAREQFF. DNA for the CDR3: TGTGCCTGGAGTCCGGGTAGCGGGGGGGCGAGGGAGCAGTTCTTC.

This clone was recorded only once. V and J are TRBV5-4 and TRBJ1-5, with D unclear. This CDR3 contains 13 residues. Germline CDR1 is SGHNT and CDR2 is YYREEE (reference sequence). The V end lost 2 bases, the J end lost 4 bases, and 7 bases lay between the germline ends. DNA for the CDR3: TGTGCCAGCAGCTTCCCCGATAATCAGCCCCAGCATTTT. Encoded protein: CASSFPDNQPQHF.